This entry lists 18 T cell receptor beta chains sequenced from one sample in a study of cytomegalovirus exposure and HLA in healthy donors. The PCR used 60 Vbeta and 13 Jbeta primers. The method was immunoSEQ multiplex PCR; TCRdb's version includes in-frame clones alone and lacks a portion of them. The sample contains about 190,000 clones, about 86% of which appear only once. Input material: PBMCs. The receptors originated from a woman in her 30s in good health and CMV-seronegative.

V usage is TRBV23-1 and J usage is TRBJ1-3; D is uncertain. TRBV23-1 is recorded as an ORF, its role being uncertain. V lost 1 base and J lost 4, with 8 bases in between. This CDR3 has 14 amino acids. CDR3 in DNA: TGCGCCAGCAGTCAATTCGCGTTGGGAAACACCATATATTTT. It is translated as CASSQFALGNTIYF.

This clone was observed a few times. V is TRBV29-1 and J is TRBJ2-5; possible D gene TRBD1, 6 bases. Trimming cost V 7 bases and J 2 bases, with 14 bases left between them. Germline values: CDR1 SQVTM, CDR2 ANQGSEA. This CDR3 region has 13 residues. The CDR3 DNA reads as TGCAGCGCCTACAGACAGGAACAAGAGACCCAGTACTTC. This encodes CSAYRQEQETQYF.

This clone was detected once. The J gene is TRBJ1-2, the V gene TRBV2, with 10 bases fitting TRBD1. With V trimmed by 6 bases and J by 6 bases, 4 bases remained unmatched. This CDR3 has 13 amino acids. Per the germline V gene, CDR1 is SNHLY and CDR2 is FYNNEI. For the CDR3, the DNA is TGTGCCAGCAGATCGACAGGGGGCCATGGCTACACCTTC. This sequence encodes CASRSTGGHGYTF.

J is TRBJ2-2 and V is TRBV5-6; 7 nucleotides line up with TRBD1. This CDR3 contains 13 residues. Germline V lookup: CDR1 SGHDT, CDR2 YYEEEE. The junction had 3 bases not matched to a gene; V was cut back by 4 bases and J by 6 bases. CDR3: CASSIRGSGELFF. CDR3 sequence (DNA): TGTGCCAGCAGCATCAGGGGGTCCGGGGAGCTGTTTTTT. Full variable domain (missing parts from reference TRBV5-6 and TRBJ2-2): DAGVTQSPTHLIKTRGQQVTLRCSPKSGHDTVSWYQQALGQGPQFIFQYYEEEERQRGNFPDRFSGHQFPNYSSELNVNALLLGDSALYLCASSIRGSGELFFGEGSRLTVL.

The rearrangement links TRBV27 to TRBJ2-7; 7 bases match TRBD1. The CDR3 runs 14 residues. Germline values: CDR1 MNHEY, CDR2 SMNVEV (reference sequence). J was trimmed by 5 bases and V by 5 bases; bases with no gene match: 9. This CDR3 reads CASSRQGFTDEQYF. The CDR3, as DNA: TGTGCCAGCAGTAGACAGGGTTTCACTGACGAGCAGTACTTC.

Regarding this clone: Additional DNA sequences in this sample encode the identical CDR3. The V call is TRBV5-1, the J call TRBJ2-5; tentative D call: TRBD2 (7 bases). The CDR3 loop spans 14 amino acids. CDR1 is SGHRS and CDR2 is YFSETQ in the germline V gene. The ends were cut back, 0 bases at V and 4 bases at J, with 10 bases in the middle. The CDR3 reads CASSLVAGAETQYF. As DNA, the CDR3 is TGCGCCAGCAGCTTGGTGGCGGGGGCAGAGACCCAGTACTTC.

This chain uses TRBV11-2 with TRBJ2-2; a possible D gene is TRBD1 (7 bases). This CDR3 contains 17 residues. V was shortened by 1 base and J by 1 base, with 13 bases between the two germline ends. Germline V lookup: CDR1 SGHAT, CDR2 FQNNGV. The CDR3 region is CASSLVPGGLNTGELFF. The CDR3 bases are TGTGCCAGCAGCTTAGTGCCAGGGGGGCTGAACACCGGGGAGCTGTTTTTT.

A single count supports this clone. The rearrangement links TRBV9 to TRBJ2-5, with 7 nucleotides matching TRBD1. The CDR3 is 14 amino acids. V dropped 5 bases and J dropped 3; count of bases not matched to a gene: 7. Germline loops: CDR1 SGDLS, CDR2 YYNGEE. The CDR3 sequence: CASSPGQVKETQYF. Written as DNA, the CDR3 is TGTGCCAGCAGTCCCGGACAGGTTAAAGAGACCCAGTACTTC.

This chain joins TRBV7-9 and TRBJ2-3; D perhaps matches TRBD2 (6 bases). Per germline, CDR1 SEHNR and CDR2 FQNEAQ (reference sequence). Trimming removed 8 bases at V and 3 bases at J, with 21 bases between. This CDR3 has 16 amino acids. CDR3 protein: CASRPVGTSLTDTQYF. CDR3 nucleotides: TGTGCCAGCCGCCCAGTCGGGACTTCACTGACAGATACGCAGTATTTT.

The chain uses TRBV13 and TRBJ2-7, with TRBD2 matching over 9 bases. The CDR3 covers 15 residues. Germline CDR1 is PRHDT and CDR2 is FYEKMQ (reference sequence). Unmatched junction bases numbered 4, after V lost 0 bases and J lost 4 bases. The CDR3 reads CASSLGETSGYEQYF. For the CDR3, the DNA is TGTGCCAGCAGCTTAGGGGAGACTAGCGGATACGAGCAGTACTTC.

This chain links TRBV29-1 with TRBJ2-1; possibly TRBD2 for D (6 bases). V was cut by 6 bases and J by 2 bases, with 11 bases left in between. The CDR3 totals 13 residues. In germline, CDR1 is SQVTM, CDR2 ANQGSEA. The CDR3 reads CSVVGLTYNEQFF. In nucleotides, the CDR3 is TGCAGCGTGGTGGGACTTACCTACAATGAGCAGTTCTTC.

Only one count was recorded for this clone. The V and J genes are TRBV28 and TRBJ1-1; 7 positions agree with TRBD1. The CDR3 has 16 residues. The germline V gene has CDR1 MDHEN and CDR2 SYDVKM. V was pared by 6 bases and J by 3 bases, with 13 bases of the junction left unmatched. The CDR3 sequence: CASSLLDRLLDTEAFF. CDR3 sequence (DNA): TGTGCCAGCAGCCTACTGGACAGGCTCTTGGACACTGAAGCTTTCTTT. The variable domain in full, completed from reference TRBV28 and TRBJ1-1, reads DVKVTQSSRYLVKRTGEKVFLECVQDMDHENMFWYRQDPGLGLRLIYFSYDVKMKEKGDIPEGYSVSREKKERFSLILESASTNQTSMYLCASSLLDRLLDTEAFFGQGTRLTVV.

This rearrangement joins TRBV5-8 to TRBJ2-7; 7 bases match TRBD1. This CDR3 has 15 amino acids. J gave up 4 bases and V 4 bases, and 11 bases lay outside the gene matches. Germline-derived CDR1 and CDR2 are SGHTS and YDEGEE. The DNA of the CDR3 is TGTGCCAGCAGCCCTTTTACCGGGACAGATTACGAGCAGTACTTC. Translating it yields CASSPFTGTDYEQYF.

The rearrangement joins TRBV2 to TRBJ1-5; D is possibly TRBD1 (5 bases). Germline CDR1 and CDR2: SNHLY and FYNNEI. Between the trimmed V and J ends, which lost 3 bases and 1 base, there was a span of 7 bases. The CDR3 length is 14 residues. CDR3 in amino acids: CASSDRASNQPQHF. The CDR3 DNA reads TGTGCCAGCAGTGACAGGGCGAGCAATCAGCCCCAGCATTTT.

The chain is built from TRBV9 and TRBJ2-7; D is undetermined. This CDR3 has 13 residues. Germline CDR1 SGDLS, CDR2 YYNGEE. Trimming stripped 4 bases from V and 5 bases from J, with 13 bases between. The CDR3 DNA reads TGTGCCAGCAGCCCCCCAGGCGAACACGAGCAGTACTTC. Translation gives CASSPPGEHEQYF.

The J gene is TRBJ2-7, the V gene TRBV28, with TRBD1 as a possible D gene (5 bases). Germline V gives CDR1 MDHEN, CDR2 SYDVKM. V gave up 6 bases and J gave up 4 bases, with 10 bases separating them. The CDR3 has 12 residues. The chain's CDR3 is CASRQGRYEQYF. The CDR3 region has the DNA TGTGCCAGCAGGCAGGGTCGGTACGAGCAGTACTTC.

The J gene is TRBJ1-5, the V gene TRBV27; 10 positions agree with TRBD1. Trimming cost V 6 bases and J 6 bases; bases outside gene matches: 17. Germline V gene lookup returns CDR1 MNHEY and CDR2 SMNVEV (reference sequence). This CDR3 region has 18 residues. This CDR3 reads CASSPTSDRGRWGQPQHF. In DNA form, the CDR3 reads TGTGCCAGCAGCCCAACCTCCGACAGGGGGCGATGGGGTCAGCCCCAGCATTTT.

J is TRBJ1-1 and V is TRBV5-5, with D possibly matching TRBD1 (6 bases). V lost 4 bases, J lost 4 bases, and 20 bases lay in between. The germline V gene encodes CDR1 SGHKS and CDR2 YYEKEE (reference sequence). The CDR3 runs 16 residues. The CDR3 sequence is CASSRDPRGIGTEAFF. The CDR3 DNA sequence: TGTGCCAGCAGCCGCGACCCCAGGGGAATAGGCACTGAAGCTTTCTTT.